This entry is about one T cell receptor beta chain. This sample stems from a study of shared clonotypes between healthy human individuals. Study background: Per donor, three plates held CD4 naive cells, three held CD4 memory, two held CD8 naive and one held CD8 memory.

The table came from immunoSEQ multiplex PCR; TCRdb's copy has only in-frame clones and leaves some out. The sample includes more than 150,000 clones, about 93% of them seen just once. The CDR3 runs 17 residues. Germline V gives CDR1 SGHTS, CDR2 YDEGEE. J lost 4 bases, V lost 4 bases, and 9 bases had no gene match. The rearrangement links TRBV5-8 to TRBJ2-2, with 11 positions matching TRBD2. The source of this sequence is a woman in her 30s in good health. Sequencing used naive CD4+ T cells sorted from blood. Described subset: CD45RA+ positively selected. As DNA, the CDR3 is TGTGCCAGCAGCAAGGAACTAGCGGGAGTCCCCACCGGGGAGCTGTTTTTT. Protein: CASSKELAGVPTGELFF.